These 24 T cell receptor beta chains were sequenced from one sample in a study of blood T cell repertoires in COVID-19. Method: immunoSEQ multiplex PCR; TCRdb's copy keeps in-frame clones and lacks some. Of under 200,000 clones in the sample, roughly 90% were seen once. The sequencing input was peripheral blood. All receptors derive from a man between 18 and 35 years old with active or convalescent COVID-19.

Comment on this clone: The sample carries other DNA sequences with the same CDR3. The chain has TRBV27 and TRBJ2-1; the match to TRBD2 covers 7 bases. Germline-derived CDR1 and CDR2 are MNHEY and SMNVEV (reference sequence). This CDR3 is built from 14 residues. Trimming took 5 bases from V and 4 from J; bases not matched to a gene: 5. The CDR3 reads CASSGLADYNEQFF. CDR3 sequence (DNA): TGTGCCAGCAGTGGGCTAGCGGATTACAATGAGCAGTTCTTC.

The rearrangement joins TRBV19 to TRBJ2-1; a possible D gene is TRBD2 (6 bases). Germline lookup yields CDR1 LNHDA and CDR2 SQIVND (reference sequence). Between the trimmed V and J ends, which lost 4 bases and 6 bases, there was a span of 13 bases. The CDR3 is 14 amino acids. The CDR3 DNA sequence: TGTGCCAGTAGTACCTACCTCGGGGGCAATGAGCAGTTCTTC. It is translated as CASSTYLGGNEQFF.

This clone was observed a few times. The chain employs TRBV5-4 and TRBJ2-1, with TRBD2 identical over 9 bases. Germline CDR1 SGHNT, CDR2 YYREEE (reference sequence). V lost 7 bases to trimming and J lost 5 bases; unmatched junction nucleotides: 4. This CDR3 comprises 13 residues. The CDR3 sequence: CASGLAGDNEQFF. The CDR3 nucleotides read TGTGCCAGCGGATTAGCGGGGGACAATGAGCAGTTCTTC.

The chain has TRBV3-1 (or the pseudogene TRBV3-2) and TRBJ1-6, with 7 bases lining up with TRBD1. Germline V lookup: CDR1 LGHDT, CDR2 YNNKEL (reference sequence). With 5 bases clipped from V and 9 bases from J, the junction kept 1 base outside the gene matches. The CDR3 is made up of 12 amino acids. The CDR3: CASSDRVSPLHF. The CDR3 coding sequence is TGTGCCAGCAGCGACAGGGTTTCACCCCTCCACTTT.

This clone was detected once. The chain couples TRBV5-1 to TRBJ1-2; tentative D call: TRBD1 (5 bases). The CDR3 totals 14 residues. Germline V lookup: CDR1 SGHRS, CDR2 YFSETQ. V lost 5 bases to trimming and J lost 7 bases, with 18 bases between them. The CDR3 DNA reads as TGCGCCAGCAGGCCTCTTGCCGGGGGTTCTGGCTACACCTTC. This gives the protein CASRPLAGGSGYTF.

This chain links TRBV19 with TRBJ1-5; D call uncertain. V lost 3 bases and J 4 bases, leaving 13 bases between the germline ends. Germline lookup yields CDR1 LNHDA and CDR2 SQIVND (reference sequence). This CDR3 is built from 15 residues. The CDR3 coding sequence is TGTGCCAGTAGTATTTCGACCGGGAGGAATCAGCCCCAGCATTTT. It translates to CASSISTGRNQPQHF.

This clone was counted a few times. This chain links TRBV19 with TRBJ1-5, with a tentative D call TRBD1 (6 bases). The CDR3 runs 13 residues. Between the trimmed V and J ends, which lost 6 bases and 7 bases, there was a span of 13 bases. Per the germline V gene, CDR1 is LNHDA and CDR2 is SQIVND (reference sequence). CDR3 sequence (DNA): TGTGCCAGTAGCTTACAGGGAGGGCAGCCCCAGCATTTT. Protein product: CASSLQGGQPQHF.

Only one count was recorded for this clone. The rearrangement joins TRBV4-2 to TRBJ1-3, with 7 bases fitting TRBD1. J was trimmed by 4 bases and V by 7 bases; bases with no gene match: 10. Germline V lookup: CDR1 LGHNA, CDR2 YNFKEQ. The CDR3 has 15 amino acids. As DNA, the CDR3 is TGTGCCAGCACCCCGTCAAGGGGGCCCGGAAACACCATATATTTT. This codes for CASTPSRGPGNTIYF.

CDR3 sequence (DNA): TGTGCCATCAGTGGTTTAGCGCACGTCCAGGGGGAGCAGTACTTC. It specifies CAISGLAHVQGEQYF. The V call is TRBV10-3, the J call TRBJ2-7; D is perhaps TRBD1 (6 bases). Germline V lookup: CDR1 ENHRY, CDR2 SYGVKD. This CDR3 has 15 residues. Deletions cut 4 bases from V and 7 bases from J, with 20 bases between.

The chain joins TRBV14 to TRBJ2-6; 15 bases line up with TRBD2. Trimming at V came to 2 bases and at J to 0 bases, leaving 14 bases not matched to a gene. Germline V lookup: CDR1 SGHDN, CDR2 FVKESK. There are 23 residues in the CDR3. The DNA of the CDR3 is TGTGCCAGCAGCCAAAGGACCTTTGGACTAGCGGGAGGGGAAAGCTCTGGGGCCAACGTCCTGACTTTC. Translated, it gives CASSQRTFGLAGGESSGANVLTF.

The rearrangement joins TRBV19 to TRBJ1-2, with 7 bases lining up with TRBD1. V gave up 5 bases and J gave up 7 bases; unmatched junction bases: 4. The CDR3 length is 12 residues. In germline, CDR1 is LNHDA, CDR2 SQIVND (reference sequence). The CDR3 DNA is TGTGCCAGTAGTCAGACAGGGCTTGGCTACACCTTC. As protein: CASSQTGLGYTF.

The chain has TRBV5-1 and TRBJ2-1; a weak D match, TRBD2 (6 bases). The CDR3 is made up of 16 amino acids. The germline V gene has CDR1 SGHRS and CDR2 YFSETQ. V lost 3 bases to trimming and J lost 0 bases, with 13 bases between them. Written as DNA, the CDR3 is TGCGCCAGCAGCTGGACTATTAGAAGCTCCTACAATGAGCAGTTCTTC. It encodes CASSWTIRSSYNEQFF.

This chain uses TRBV6-5 with TRBJ1-1; D is possibly TRBD1 (5 bases). CDR1 is MNHEY and CDR2 is SVGAGI in the germline V gene. Trimming pared 6 bases from V and 5 bases from J, leaving 10 bases between. This CDR3 region has 12 residues. DNA of the CDR3: TGTGCCAGCAGCCGGGGGGGAACTGAAGCTTTCTTT. Translation: CASSRGGTEAFF.

This sequence joins TRBV19 and TRBJ2-2, with D possibly being TRBD1 (7 bases). The germline gives CDR1 LNHDA, CDR2 SQIVND (reference sequence). This CDR3 is 15 amino acids long. The V gene lost 1 base and the J gene lost 4 bases, with 10 bases spanning the gap. The CDR3: CASSIGQGGTGELFF. The DNA of the CDR3 is TGTGCCAGTAGTATAGGGCAGGGGGGCACCGGGGAGCTGTTTTTT. Using reference TRBV19 and TRBJ2-2 for the parts outside the CDR3, the full variable domain is DGGITQSPKYLFRKEGQNVTLSCEQNLNHDAMYWYRQDPGQGLRLIYYSQIVNDFQKGDIAEGYSVSREKKESFPLTVTSAQKNPTAFYLCASSIGQGGTGELFFGEGSRLTVL.

The chain combines TRBV19 with TRBJ1-1; 9 nucleotides line up with TRBD1. The V and J ends lost 5 bases and 1 base, in that order; junction bases with no gene match: 5. Germline-derived CDR1 and CDR2 are LNHDA and SQIVND (reference sequence). The CDR3 is 15 amino acids. CDR3 region: CASSALQGANTEAFF. The CDR3 nucleotides are TGTGCCAGTAGTGCATTACAGGGGGCGAACACTGAAGCTTTCTTT.

The gene calls are TRBV20-1 and TRBJ1-2; a possible D gene is TRBD1 (5 bases). This CDR3 comprises 12 residues. Germline V gene sequence: CDR1 DFQATT, CDR2 SNEGSKA (reference sequence). V lost 3 bases and J 4 bases, leaving 9 bases between the germline ends. The CDR3 region has the DNA TGCAGTGCTAGTTTCCAGGGCTATGGCTACACCTTC. It encodes CSASFQGYGYTF.

This chain uses TRBV18 with TRBJ1-2, with unresolved D. Per germline, CDR1 KGHSH and CDR2 LQKENI. The CDR3 is 15 amino acids. V lost 2 bases and J 4 bases, leaving 14 bases between the germline ends. The CDR3 here is CASSPDRFGSYGYTF. In nucleotides, the CDR3 is TGTGCCAGCTCACCAGACCGGTTCGGGAGCTATGGCTACACCTTC.

This chain joins TRBV6-5 and TRBJ1-4, with 8 bases that match TRBD1. Trimming took 6 bases from V and 8 from J; bases not matched to a gene: 11. CDR3 length equals 15 residues. Germline V gene lookup returns CDR1 MNHEY and CDR2 SVGAGI. The CDR3 DNA follows: TGTGCCAGCAGGCCCGGTGGGACAGGACACGAAAAACTGTTTTTT. Translation: CASRPGGTGHEKLFF.

The V and J genes are TRBV5-1 and TRBJ2-3; 7 nucleotides agree with TRBD2. CDR3 size: 18 residues. From germline, CDR1 is SGHRS and CDR2 YFSETQ. With V trimmed by 4 bases and J by 5 bases, 19 bases remained unmatched. DNA for the CDR3: TGCGCCAGCAGCGAGCGAATGAAGCGGGACCATAGCGTAGATACGCAGTATTTT. Translation gives CASSERMKRDHSVDTQYF.

V and J are TRBV6-1 and TRBJ1-5; TRBD1 matches at 7 bases. The ends lost 0 bases at V and 3 bases at J; junction bases unmatched: 2. The germline CDR1 and CDR2 sequences are MNHNS and SASEGT. The CDR3 runs 15 residues. The CDR3 DNA reads TGTGCCAGCAGTGAAGCAGGGGGCTTCAATCAGCCCCAGCATTTT. Protein product: CASSEAGGFNQPQHF.

CDR3 nucleotide sequence: TGTGCCAGCAGTCCCCTAGAAATGGGTTCCTACGAGCAGTACTTC. This encodes CASSPLEMGSYEQYF. V is TRBV6-6 and J is TRBJ2-7; the D is unclear. The germline V and J ends were trimmed by 5 bases and 1 base, with 15 bases remaining between them. The germline V gene encodes CDR1 MNHNY and CDR2 SVGAGI (reference sequence). The CDR3 contains 15 residues.

The sample holds a few counts of this clone. The chain recombines TRBV5-1 with TRBJ1-2; D is unresolved. Trimming shortened V by 3 bases and J by 0 bases, and 9 bases separated the two germline ends. CDR3 size: 14 residues. Germline CDR1 SGHRS, CDR2 YFSETQ. CDR3 in amino acids: CASSSGSTNYGYTF. The CDR3 DNA follows: TGCGCCAGCAGCTCGGGATCTACTAACTATGGCTACACCTTC.

The V gene is TRBV28, the J gene TRBJ2-1, with 7 bases that match TRBD1. CDR1 is MDHEN and CDR2 is SYDVKM in the germline V gene. This CDR3 spans 14 amino acids. V shed 7 bases and J 1 base; nucleotides not matched to a gene: 4. DNA for the CDR3: TGTGCCAGCAAGGGGGCTGATTCCTACAATGAGCAGTTCTTC. Its translation is CASKGADSYNEQFF.

CDR3 sequence reads: CASSDQGAKEQYF. The CDR3 nucleotides are TGTGCCAGCAGTGATCAGGGGGCTAAGGAGCAGTACTTC. This chain uses TRBV6-6 with TRBJ2-7; TRBD1 matches 8 bases. This CDR3 has 13 residues. CDR1 MNHNY and CDR2 SVGAGI come from the germline V gene (reference sequence). The trim removed 5 bases at V and 7 bases at J, leaving 7 bases unmatched.